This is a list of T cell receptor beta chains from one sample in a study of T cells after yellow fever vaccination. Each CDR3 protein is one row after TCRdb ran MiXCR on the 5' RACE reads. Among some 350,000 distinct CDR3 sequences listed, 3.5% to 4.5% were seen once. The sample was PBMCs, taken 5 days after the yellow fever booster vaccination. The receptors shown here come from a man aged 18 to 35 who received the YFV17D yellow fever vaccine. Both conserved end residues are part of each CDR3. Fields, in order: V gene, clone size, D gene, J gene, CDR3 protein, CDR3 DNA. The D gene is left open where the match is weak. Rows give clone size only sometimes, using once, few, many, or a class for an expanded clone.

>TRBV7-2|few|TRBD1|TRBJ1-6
CASRRQAGTGGSPLHF
TGTGCCAGCAGGCGACAAGCCGGGACAGGGGGATCACCCCTCCACTTT
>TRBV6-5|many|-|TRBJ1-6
CASSYSIGGLNSPLHF
TGTGCCAGCAGTTACTCGATCGGGGGGCTCAATTCACCCCTCCACTTT
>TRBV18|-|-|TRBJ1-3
CASSPIAGSTGNTIYF
TGTGCCAGCTCACCAATAGCCGGGTCCACTGGAAACACCATATATTTT
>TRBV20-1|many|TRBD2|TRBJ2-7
CSGASGDPYEQYF
TGCAGTGGGGCTAGCGGGGACCCCTACGAGCAGTACTTC
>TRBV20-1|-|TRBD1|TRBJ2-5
CSALPGQGQETQYF
TGCAGTGCTCTACCGGGACAGGGACAAGAGACCCAGTACTTC
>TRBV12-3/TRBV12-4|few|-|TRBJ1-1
CATPPGGMENTEAFF
TGTGCCACTCCTCCCGGGGGAATGGAGAACACTGAAGCTTTCTTT
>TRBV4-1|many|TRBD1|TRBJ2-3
CASSQGNNRGTDTQYF
TGCGCCAGCAGCCAAGGGAACAACAGGGGGACAGATACGCAGTATTTT
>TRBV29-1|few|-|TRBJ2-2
CSVEIAILGTGELFF
TGCAGCGTTGAAATTGCCATATTGGGCACCGGGGAGCTGTTTTTT
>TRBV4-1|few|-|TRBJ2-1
CASSQRGASSYNEQFF
TGCGCCAGCAGCCAGAGGGGGGCCAGCTCCTACAATGAGCAGTTCTTC
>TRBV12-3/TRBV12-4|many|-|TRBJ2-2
CASTQGTGELFF
TGTGCCAGCACCCAGGGGACCGGGGAGCTGTTTTTT
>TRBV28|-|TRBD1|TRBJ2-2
CASSPDRVSDTGELFF
TGTGCCAGCAGTCCTGACAGGGTTTCGGACACCGGGGAGCTGTTTTTT
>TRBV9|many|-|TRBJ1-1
CASSVGGRNTEAFF
TGTGCCAGCAGCGTAGGCGGGAGGAACACTGAAGCTTTCTTT
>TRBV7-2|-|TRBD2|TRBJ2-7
CASSLGSGGAEQYF
TGTGCCAGCAGCCTAGGTTCGGGAGGGGCCGAGCAGTACTTC
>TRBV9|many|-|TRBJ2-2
CASSVNDWGTGELFF
TGTGCCAGCAGCGTAAATGACTGGGGCACCGGGGAGCTGTTTTTT
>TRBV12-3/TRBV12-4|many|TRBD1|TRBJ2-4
CASTPDRGSKNIQYF
TGTGCCAGCACCCCCGACAGGGGAAGCAAAAACATTCAGTACTTC
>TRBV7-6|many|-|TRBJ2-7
CASSPYGTRYEQYF
TGTGCCAGCAGCCCCTACGGGACTCGCTACGAGCAGTACTTC
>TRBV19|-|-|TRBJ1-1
CASSILPGPTNTEAFF
TGTGCCAGTAGTATATTGCCAGGACCGACGAACACTGAAGCTTTCTTT
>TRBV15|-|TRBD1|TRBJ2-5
CATSRGGQPGETQYF
TGTGCCACCAGCAGAGGGGGACAGCCGGGAGAGACCCAGTACTTC
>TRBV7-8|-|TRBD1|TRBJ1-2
CASSPDRVHGYTF
TGTGCCAGCAGCCCGGACAGGGTTCACGGCTACACCTTC
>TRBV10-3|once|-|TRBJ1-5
CAISEGVGVGQPQHF
TGTGCCATCAGTGAGGGGGTAGGGGTCGGTCAGCCCCAGCATTTT
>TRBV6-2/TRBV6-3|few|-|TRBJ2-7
CASSYLVRGADYEQYF
TGTGCCAGCAGTTATTTGGTTCGGGGCGCAGACTACGAGCAGTACTTC
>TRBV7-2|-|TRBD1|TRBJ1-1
CASSLPGTVVGAFF
TGTGCCAGCAGCTTACCCGGGACAGTGGTTGGGGCTTTCTTT
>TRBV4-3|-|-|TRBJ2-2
CASSQRTVAATSGSGELFF
TGCGCCAGCAGCCAACGTACTGTCGCGGCTACGAGCGGATCCGGGGAGCTGTTTTTT
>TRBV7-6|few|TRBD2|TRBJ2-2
CASSPRTSGDTGELFF
TGTGCCAGCAGCCCCCGGACTAGCGGGGACACCGGGGAGCTGTTTTTT
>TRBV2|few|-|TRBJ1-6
CASSEGRLHNSPLHF
TGTGCCAGCAGTGAGGGCAGGCTACATAATTCACCCCTCCACTTT
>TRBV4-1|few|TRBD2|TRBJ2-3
CASSQDGLAGGIDTQYF
TGCGCCAGCAGCCAAGACGGGCTAGCGGGGGGCATAGATACGCAGTATTTT
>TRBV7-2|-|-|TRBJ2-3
CASSPRSTKSQYF
TGTGCCAGCAGCCCCCGATCAACTAAGTCGCAGTATTTT
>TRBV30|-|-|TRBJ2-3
CAWSTTDTQYF
TGTGCCTGGAGTACCACAGATACGCAGTATTTT
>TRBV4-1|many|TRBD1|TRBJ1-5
CASSQETGFNQPQHF
TGCGCCAGCAGCCAAGAGACAGGGTTTAATCAGCCCCAGCATTTT
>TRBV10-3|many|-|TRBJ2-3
CAISASGYTDTQYF
TGTGCCATCAGTGCCTCCGGGTACACAGATACGCAGTATTTT
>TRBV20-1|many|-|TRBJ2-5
CSARDAGVQETQYF
TGCAGTGCTAGAGATGCAGGGGTCCAAGAGACCCAGTACTTC
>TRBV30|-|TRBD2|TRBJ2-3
CAWSVLAGATDTQYF
TGTGCCTGGAGTGTACTAGCGGGGGCCACAGATACGCAGTATTTT
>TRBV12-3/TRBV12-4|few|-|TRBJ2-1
CASSPPEGSNEQFF
TGTGCCAGCAGTCCACCGGAGGGGTCCAATGAGCAGTTCTTC
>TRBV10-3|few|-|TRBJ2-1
CAIRGTNRLVSRNNEQFF
TGTGCCATCAGGGGCACCAACAGACTAGTCTCCCGTAACAATGAGCAGTTCTTC
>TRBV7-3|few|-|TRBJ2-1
CASSPSAQQYNEQFF
TGTGCCAGCAGCCCCTCGGCACAACAATACAATGAGCAGTTCTTC
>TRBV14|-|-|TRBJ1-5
CASSPGIGQPQHF
TGTGCCAGCAGCCCAGGGATCGGTCAGCCCCAGCATTTT
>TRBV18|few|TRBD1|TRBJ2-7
CASSTDRGLTYEQYF
TGTGCCAGCTCAACAGACAGGGGGCTCACCTACGAGCAGTACTTC
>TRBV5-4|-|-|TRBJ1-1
CASSLAETGNTEAFF
TGTGCCAGCAGCTTGGCCGAGACAGGGAACACTGAAGCTTTCTTT
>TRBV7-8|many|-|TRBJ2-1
CASSLPGGDNEQFF
TGTGCCAGCAGCTTACCAGGGGGGGACAATGAGCAGTTCTTC
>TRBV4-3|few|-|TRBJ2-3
CASSYTGGPTDTQYF
TGCGCCAGCAGCTACACCGGGGGGCCCACAGATACGCAGTATTTT
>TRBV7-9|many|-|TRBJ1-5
CASNLGQGPQHF
TGTGCCAGCAACCTTGGCCAAGGGCCCCAGCATTTT
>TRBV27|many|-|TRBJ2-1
CATGVISSRNEQFF
TGTGCCACCGGGGTCATATCCAGTCGCAATGAGCAGTTCTTC
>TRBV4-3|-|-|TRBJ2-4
CASSQDGNIQYF
TGCGCCAGCAGCCAAGATGGGAACATTCAGTACTTC
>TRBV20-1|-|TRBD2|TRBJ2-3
CSARNTGTSGGADTQYF
TGCAGTGCTAGAAATACAGGGACTAGCGGGGGTGCAGATACGCAGTATTTT
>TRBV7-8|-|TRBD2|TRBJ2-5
CASSSGGGRNQETQYF
TGTGCCAGCAGCTCGGGGGGGGGCAGAAACCAAGAGACCCAGTACTTC
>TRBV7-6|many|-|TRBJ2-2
CASSSQGGDPYTGELFF
TGTGCCAGCAGCAGCCAGGGGGGGGACCCCTACACCGGGGAGCTGTTTTTT
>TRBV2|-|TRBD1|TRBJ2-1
CASSVGQGLNEQFF
TGTGCCAGCAGTGTGGGACAGGGGCTCAATGAGCAGTTCTTC
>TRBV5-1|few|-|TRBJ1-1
CASRSMNTEAFF
TGCGCCAGCCGAAGTATGAACACTGAAGCTTTCTTT
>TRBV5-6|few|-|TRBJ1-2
CASSLDSPYGYTF
TGTGCCAGCAGCTTGGACTCCCCCTATGGCTACACCTTC
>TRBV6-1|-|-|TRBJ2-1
CASSEKGTTNNEQFF
TGTGCCAGCAGTGAAAAAGGGACCACAAACAATGAGCAGTTCTTC
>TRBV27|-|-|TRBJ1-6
CASLRTRNSPLHF
TGTGCCAGCCTCCGAACACGGAATTCACCCCTCCACTTT
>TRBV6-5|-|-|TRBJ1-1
CASSPTGYTEAFF
TGTGCCAGCAGTCCGACAGGTTACACTGAAGCTTTCTTT
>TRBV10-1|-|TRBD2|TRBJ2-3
CASSGTSGGRSTDTQYF
TGCGCCAGCAGCGGGACTAGCGGGGGCCGTAGCACAGATACGCAGTATTTT